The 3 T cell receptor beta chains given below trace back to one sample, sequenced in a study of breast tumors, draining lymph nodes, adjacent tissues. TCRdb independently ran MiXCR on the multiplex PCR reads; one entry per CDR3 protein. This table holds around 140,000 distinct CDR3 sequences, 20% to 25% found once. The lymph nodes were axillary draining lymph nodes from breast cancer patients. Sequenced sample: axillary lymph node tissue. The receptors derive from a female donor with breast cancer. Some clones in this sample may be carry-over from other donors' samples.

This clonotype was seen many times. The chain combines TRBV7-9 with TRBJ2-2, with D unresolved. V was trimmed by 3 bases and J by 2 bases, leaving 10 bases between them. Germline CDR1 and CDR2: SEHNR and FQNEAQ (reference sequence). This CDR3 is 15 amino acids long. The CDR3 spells CASSLDQSNTGELFF. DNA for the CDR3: TGTGCCAGCAGCTTGGATCAGTCCAACACCGGGGAGCTGTTTTTT.

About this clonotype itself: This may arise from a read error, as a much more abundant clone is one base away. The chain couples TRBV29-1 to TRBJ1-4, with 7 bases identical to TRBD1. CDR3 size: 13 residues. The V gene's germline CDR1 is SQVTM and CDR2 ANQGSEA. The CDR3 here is CSVGQGVNVKLFF. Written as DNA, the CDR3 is TGCAGCGTTGGGCAGGGGGTTAATGTAAAACTGTTTTTT.

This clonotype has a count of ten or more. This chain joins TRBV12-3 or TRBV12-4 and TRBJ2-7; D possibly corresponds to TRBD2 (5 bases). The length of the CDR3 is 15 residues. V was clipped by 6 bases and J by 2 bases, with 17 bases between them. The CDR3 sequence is CASREAGSVAYEQYF. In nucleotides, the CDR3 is TGTGCCAGCAGGGAGGCTGGGAGCGTAGCCTACGAGCAGTACTTC.